These 10 T cell receptor beta chains originate from one sample sequenced in a study of blood T cell repertoires in COVID-19. The assay was immunoSEQ multiplex PCR, and TCRdb's table has in-frame clones only and misses some. The sample has 50,000 or so clones, 70% to 85% seen once; the top ten hold around a quarter. Sequenced material: peripheral blood. These receptors were obtained from a man between 65 and 85 years old with acute or convalescent COVID-19.

This clone was counted ten times or more. This chain links TRBV9 with TRBJ2-2; tentative D call: TRBD2 (7 bases). V was clipped by 3 bases and J by 6 bases, with 21 bases between them. This CDR3 contains 17 residues. Per germline, CDR1 SGDLS and CDR2 YYNGEE. CDR3 DNA sequence: TGTGCCAGCAGCGCAAGAGGGGGGGGACCCCTCTCCGGGGAGCTGTTTTTT. Residues: CASSARGGGPLSGELFF.

The chain uses TRBV15 and TRBJ1-2, with 7 bases fitting TRBD1. Germline CDR1 is LNHNV and CDR2 is YYDKDF (reference sequence). With 1 base clipped from V and 4 bases from J, the junction kept 9 bases outside the gene matches. The CDR3 has 16 residues. This CDR3 is CATSRAGTARGYGYTF. CDR3 DNA: TGTGCCACCAGCAGAGCCGGGACAGCCAGAGGCTATGGCTACACCTTC.

The genes are TRBV7-3 and TRBJ2-7; TRBD2 matches 12 bases. V lost 5 bases to trimming and J lost 6 bases; unmatched junction nucleotides: 8. Germline V gives CDR1 SGHTA, CDR2 FQGTGA. This CDR3 has 15 residues. CDR3 bases: TGTGCCAGCAGCCCTAGGACTAGCGGGATGGTCGAGCAGTACTTC. This sequence encodes CASSPRTSGMVEQYF.

This clone has only a few counts. The chain carries TRBV7-2 and TRBJ2-5; D may be TRBD2 (6 bases). The germline V and J ends were trimmed by 1 base and 5 bases, with 20 bases remaining between them. Germline V gene sequence: CDR1 SGHTA, CDR2 FQGNSA. This CDR3 contains 17 residues. CDR3 bases: TGTGCCAGCAGCTTAGTTGCGGGGAGCGGCTCGCGGGAGACCCAGTACTTC. Residues: CASSLVAGSGSRETQYF.

The CDR3 region has the DNA TGTGCCAGCAGCCTGACCGGGACAGGGATGAAACTGTTTTTT. As protein: CASSLTGTGMKLFF. The chain joins TRBV5-6 to TRBJ1-4; TRBD1 matches 9 bases. The CDR3 has 14 amino acids. Trimming cost V 4 bases and J 11 bases; bases outside gene matches: 9. CDR1 SGHDT and CDR2 YYEEEE come from the germline V gene.

The rearrangement links TRBV18 to TRBJ2-1; the match to TRBD2 covers 10 bases. The CDR3 totals 15 residues. Germline V gene data show CDR1 as KGHSH and CDR2 as LQKENI. V gave up 3 bases and J gave up 6 bases; unmatched junction bases: 5. The CDR3 sequence is CASSPLAGAFNEQFF. CDR3 bases: TGTGCCAGCTCACCTCTAGCGGGAGCATTCAATGAGCAGTTCTTC.

The chain links TRBV19 to TRBJ2-7, with TRBD2 matching 8 bases. The CDR3 is made up of 16 amino acids. Germline V lookup: CDR1 LNHDA, CDR2 SQIVND (reference sequence). The ends lost 5 bases at V and 3 bases at J; junction bases unmatched: 12. The CDR3 sequence: CASSSGAGTSVYEQYF. As DNA, the CDR3 is TGTGCCAGTAGTTCCGGAGCCGGGACTAGTGTCTACGAGCAGTACTTC.

The chain couples TRBV28 to TRBJ1-2; D uncertain. This CDR3 comprises 14 residues. The V gene's germline CDR1 is MDHEN and CDR2 SYDVKM. V was clipped by 5 bases and J by 5 bases, with 15 bases between them. CDR3 bases: TGTGCCAGCAGTACATCCGGGATACGATATGGCTACACCTTC. Its protein is CASSTSGIRYGYTF.

The chain recombines TRBV3-1 (or the pseudogene TRBV3-2) with TRBJ1-2; TRBD1 might be the D (5 bases). Trimming shortened V by 4 bases and J by 6 bases, and 12 bases separated the two germline ends. Germline V gives CDR1 LGHDT, CDR2 YNNKEL (reference sequence). This CDR3 has 13 amino acids. The CDR3: CASSRGRADGYTF. The CDR3 coding sequence is TGTGCCAGCAGCCGGGGCAGGGCCGATGGCTACACCTTC.

The chain couples TRBV7-8 to TRBJ2-7; the D is unclear. The CDR3 runs to 13 residues. Trimming stripped 1 base from V and 1 base from J, with 5 bases between. Germline values: CDR1 SGHVS, CDR2 FQNEAQ. The DNA of the CDR3 is TGTGCCAGCAGCTTAGTACTGTCCTACGAGCAGTACTTC. This encodes CASSLVLSYEQYF.